Following are 2 T cell receptor beta chains from one sample sequenced in a study of T cell repertoires in cytomegalovirus infection. TCRdb re-analysed the reads in MiXCR, keeping a single row per CDR3 protein. Among about 770,000 distinct CDR3 sequences listed, approximately 32% were seen once. These receptors have no known antigen. The specimen was cultured CD8+ T cells from PBMCs, collected from culture after CMV antigen stimulation. All receptors derive from a human donor in good health (CMV status not recorded). Some clones in this sample may be carry-over from other donors' samples.

The chain employs TRBV20-1 and TRBJ2-5, with 11 positions matching TRBD2. The J segment lost 1 base and the V segment lost 6 bases, leaving 16 bases of the junction unmatched. The CDR3 totals 18 residues. Per germline, CDR1 DFQATT and CDR2 SNEGSKA (reference sequence). The CDR3 spells CSAQPVFSGGASQETQYF. In DNA form, the CDR3 reads TGCAGTGCCCAACCCGTTTTTAGCGGGGGGGCCTCCCAAGAGACCCAGTACTTC.

The J gene is TRBJ2-7, the V gene TRBV6-2 or TRBV6-3; tentative D call: TRBD1 (5 bases). This CDR3 has 14 amino acids. The germline V and J ends were trimmed by 4 bases and 0 bases, with 10 bases remaining between them. Germline V gene sequence: CDR1 MNHEY, CDR2 SVGEGT. The chain's CDR3 is CASSFADNSYEQYV. As DNA, the CDR3 is TGTGCCAGCAGTTTCGCGGACAACTCCTACGAGCAGTACGTC.